This record looks at one T cell receptor (beta chain) sequence and its context. The antigen remains undetermined. This specimen belongs to a study of cytomegalovirus exposure and HLA in healthy donors. Study-wide results and caveats: With high specificity and sensitivity, the classifier reportedly diagnosed cytomegalovirus status.

13 Jbeta primers and 60 Vbeta primers were used for the PCR. TCRdb's table, derived via immunoSEQ multiplex PCR, lists solely in-frame clones and lacks some. The sample includes 170,000 or so clones, 84% of them seen just once. The specimen was PBMCs. The clonotype originates from a young man in good health and CMV-seronegative.

In nucleotides, the CDR3 is TGTGCCAGCAGCGCCTCCGGGACTAGCGGTTCCTACGAGCAGTACTTC. Protein sequence: CASSASGTSGSYEQYF. This chain joins TRBV9 and TRBJ2-7; 11 nucleotides align to TRBD2. The CDR3 is made up of 16 amino acids. Per the germline V gene, CDR1 is SGDLS and CDR2 is YYNGEE. V dropped 3 bases and J dropped 1; count of bases not matched to a gene: 6.